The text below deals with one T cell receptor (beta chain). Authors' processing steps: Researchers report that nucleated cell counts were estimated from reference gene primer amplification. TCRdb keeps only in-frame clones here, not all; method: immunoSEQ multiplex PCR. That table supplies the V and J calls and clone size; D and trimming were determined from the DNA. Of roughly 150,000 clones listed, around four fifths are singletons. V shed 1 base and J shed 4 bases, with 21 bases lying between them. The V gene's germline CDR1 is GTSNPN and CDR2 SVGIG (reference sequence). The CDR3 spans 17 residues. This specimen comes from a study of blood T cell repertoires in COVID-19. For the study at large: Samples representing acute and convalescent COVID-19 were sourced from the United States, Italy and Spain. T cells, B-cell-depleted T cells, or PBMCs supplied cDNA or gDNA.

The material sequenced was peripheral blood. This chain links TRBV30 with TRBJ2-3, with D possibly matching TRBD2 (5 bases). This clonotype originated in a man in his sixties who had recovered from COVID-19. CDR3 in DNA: TGTGCCTGGAGTGGTCCAAAGGGCGGAGGCAGCCCAGATACGCAGTATTTT. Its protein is CAWSGPKGGGSPDTQYF.